This T cell receptor (beta chain) was profiled in a study of T cells in women clearing cervical HPV infection. Background on the study: No precancer developed; the control's incident HPV16 infection cleared within 12 months.

Trimming took 1 base from V and 1 from J; bases not matched to a gene: 4. Germline V lookup: CDR1 DFQATT, CDR2 SNEGSKA (reference sequence). The CDR3 is 14 residues long. Using immunoSEQ multiplex PCR, the repertoire was profiled, and TCRdb retains in-frame clones only, with some absent. This sample carries 25,000 to 35,000 clones, with 20% to 25% going to the ten biggest clones. All donors had a single incident cervical HPV16 infection, not prevalent. MY09/MY11 PCR detected cervical HPV DNA; dot-blot assigned genotypes. To note about this clone: Coverage ceases 3 residues before the CDR3 finishes, and the germline J gene fills in the end.

The rearrangement uses TRBV20-1 and TRBJ2-7, with 7 bases identical to TRBD1. This clonotype originated in a woman aged 18-70 years with a cervical HPV16 infection that either progressed to CIN3+ or cleared (not recorded which). What was sequenced was blood buffy coat. CDR3 amino acids: CSARVQGQSYEQYF. Partial CDR3 DNA: TGCAGTGCTAGAGTACAGGGGCAGTCCTACGAG.